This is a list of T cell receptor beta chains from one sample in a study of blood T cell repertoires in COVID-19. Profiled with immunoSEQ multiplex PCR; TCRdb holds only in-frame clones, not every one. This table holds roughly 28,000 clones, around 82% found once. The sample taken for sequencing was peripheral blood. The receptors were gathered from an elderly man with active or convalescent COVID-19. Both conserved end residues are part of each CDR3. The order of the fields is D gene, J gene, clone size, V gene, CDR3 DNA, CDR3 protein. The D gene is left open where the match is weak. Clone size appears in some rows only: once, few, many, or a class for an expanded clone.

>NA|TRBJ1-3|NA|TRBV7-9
TGTGCCAGCAGCGGACAGTTGTCCTCTGGAAACACCATATATTTT
CASSGQLSSGNTIYF
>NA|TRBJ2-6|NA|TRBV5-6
TGTGCCAGCAGCCCCGGACGCCGGGGGATAGGGGCCAACGTCCTGACTTTC
CASSPGRRGIGANVLTF
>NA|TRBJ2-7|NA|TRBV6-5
TGTGCCAGCGGCCGAATGGCTAGGGGACTCGAGCAGTACTTC
CASGRMARGLEQYF
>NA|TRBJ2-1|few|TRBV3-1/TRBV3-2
TGTGCCAGCAGCCGACACCGACGGGAGCAGTTCTTC
CASSRHRREQFF
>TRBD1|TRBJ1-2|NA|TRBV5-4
TGTGCCAGCAGCTTGGACAGGGGAAATTATGGCTACACCTTC
CASSLDRGNYGYTF
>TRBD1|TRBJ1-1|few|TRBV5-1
TGCGCCAGCAGCCTATCCGGGACAGGGGGCATTGTGGGAACTGAAGCTTTCTTT
CASSLSGTGGIVGTEAFF
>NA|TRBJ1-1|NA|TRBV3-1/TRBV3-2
TGTGCCAGCAGCCATGAGGGGGCTGAAGCTTTCTTT
CASSHEGAEAFF
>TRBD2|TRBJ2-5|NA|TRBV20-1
TGCAGTGCTAGTTCATTGGTAGCGGGAGAGACCCAGTACTTC
CSASSLVAGETQYF
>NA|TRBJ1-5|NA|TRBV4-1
TGCGCCAGCAGCCAAGTCGCGGCCCCTAATCAGCCCCAGCATTTT
CASSQVAAPNQPQHF
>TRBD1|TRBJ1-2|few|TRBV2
TGTGCCAGCAGTGTGGGACAGGCCTCTTATGGCTACACCTTC
CASSVGQASYGYTF
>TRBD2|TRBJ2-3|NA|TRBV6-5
TGTGCCAGCAGCGCCGGGACTAGCGCCCCCGGTACGCAGTATTTT
CASSAGTSAPGTQYF
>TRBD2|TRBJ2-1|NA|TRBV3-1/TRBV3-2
TGTGCCAGCAGCCTCCTACTAGCGGGGAAGGGCAATGAGCAGTTCTTC
CASSLLLAGKGNEQFF
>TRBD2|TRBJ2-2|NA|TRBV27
TGTGCCAGCGGGGGGGTTTCGGGCGGGGAGCTGTTTTTT
CASGGVSGGELFF
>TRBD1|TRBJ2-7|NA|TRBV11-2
TGTGCCAGCAGCTTAGCTGGACAGGGGCTTGGGGAGCAGTACTTC
CASSLAGQGLGEQYF
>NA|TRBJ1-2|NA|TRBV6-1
TGTGCCAGCAGTGAAGCTGGACAGAGCTATGGCTACACCTTC
CASSEAGQSYGYTF
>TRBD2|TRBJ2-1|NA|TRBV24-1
TGTGCCACCAGTGCGGGGGGGAGATTAGATGAGCAGTTCTTC
CATSAGGRLDEQFF
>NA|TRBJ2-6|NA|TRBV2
TGTGCCAGCAGGAGGGATTCTGGGGCCAACGTCCTGACTTTC
CASRRDSGANVLTF
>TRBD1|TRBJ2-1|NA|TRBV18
TGTGCCAGCTCACCACGGATTACACCAATCAGGGGGCATGTTGGTGAGCAGTTCTTC
CASSPRITPIRGHVGEQFF
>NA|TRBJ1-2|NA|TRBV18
TGTGCCAGCTCACCTGACAGCCCGCCGGGCTACACCTTC
CASSPDSPPGYTF
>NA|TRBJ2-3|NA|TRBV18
TGTGCCAGCTCACCGGTCCCCTTAGCGACAGATACGCAGTATTTT
CASSPVPLATDTQYF
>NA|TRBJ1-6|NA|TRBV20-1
TGCAGTGCTAGTTGGGACTCGAGCTCCTATAATTCACCCCTCCACTTT
CSASWDSSSYNSPLHF
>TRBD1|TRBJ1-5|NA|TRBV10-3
TGTGCCATCAGGACAGGGGACAATCAGCCCCAGCATTTT
CAIRTGDNQPQHF
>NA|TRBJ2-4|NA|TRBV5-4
TGTGCCAGCAGCTTGGGCGGGTCCAAAAACATTCAGTACTTC
CASSLGGSKNIQYF
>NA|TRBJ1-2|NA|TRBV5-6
TGTGCCAGCAGCTTACCCGGGATTGCCATCTATGGCTACACCTTC
CASSLPGIAIYGYTF
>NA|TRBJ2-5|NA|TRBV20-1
TGCAGTGCTAGTGGGGAGATCCAAGAGACCCAGTACTTC
CSASGEIQETQYF
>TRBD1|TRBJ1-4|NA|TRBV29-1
TGCAGCGTGGTTAGGGACAGGGGTGAAAAACTGTTTTTT
CSVVRDRGEKLFF
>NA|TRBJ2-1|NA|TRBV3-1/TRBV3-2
TGTGCCAGCAGCCAAGATTCCCCCTCCAATGAGCAGTTCTTC
CASSQDSPSNEQFF
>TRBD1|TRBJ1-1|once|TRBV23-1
TGCGCCAGCAGACAGAGGACAGGGGAGAACACTGAAGCTTTCTTT
CASRQRTGENTEAFF
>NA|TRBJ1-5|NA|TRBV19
TGTGCCAGTAGTACTGGGGGCCAGTATCAGCCCCAGCATTTT
CASSTGGQYQPQHF
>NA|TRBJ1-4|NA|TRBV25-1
TGTGCCAGCAGAGCACCGGGATCAACTAATGAAAAACTGTTTTTT
CASRAPGSTNEKLFF
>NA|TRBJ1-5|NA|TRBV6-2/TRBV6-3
TGTGCCAGCAGTACCACGGTTTGGCAGCCCCAGCATTTT
CASSTTVWQPQHF